This record looks at one T cell receptor (beta chain) sequence and its context. Its matching antigen is unknown. The cDNA was produced through 5'RACE with 10-nucleotide random UMIs. MiXCR, run by TCRdb on the 5' RACE reads, gives a single entry per CDR3 protein. The data contain some 87,000 distinct CDR3 sequences, 13% of them singletons. The data derive from a study of neurological immune-mediated disorders. Study results and limitations: CDR3 amino acid sequences found in expanded clones were never shared across subjects, suggesting private repertoires in all groups.

The germline V gene encodes CDR1 MGHRA and CDR2 YSYEKL. CDR3 size: 16 residues. V was clipped by 1 base and J by 4 bases; unmatched bases: 6. The time point is: longitudinal time-point 2. Unsorted libraries were prepared from 2 million PBMCs that had been stored at -80 C. The receptor comes from a female donor with HTLV-1-associated myelopathy (HAM/TSP). The specimen was PBMCs. The chain employs TRBV4-1 and TRBJ1-3; TRBD1 aligns across 8 bases. The CDR3 reads CASSQGGQAGGNTIYF. CDR3 sequence (DNA): TGCGCCAGCAGCCAAGGGGGACAGGCTGGAGGAAACACCATATATTTT.